The clone carrying this T cell receptor beta chain occurred a few times. The target antigen is unknown. The germline V and J ends were trimmed by 4 bases and 3 bases, with 13 bases remaining between them. CDR3 length: 15 residues. Germline V gives CDR1 SGHRS, CDR2 YFSETQ. The sample originates from a study of response to subunit inactivated influenza vaccine. Points from the study as a whole: It was the authors' suggestion that each seasonal influenza vaccination recruits few new T cells.

In TCRdb, the RT-PCR reads were re-called with MiXCR into one record per CDR3 protein. The sample records about 500,000 distinct CDR3 sequences, about 15% being singletons. The receptor comes from a man aged 45 to 75 who received an inactivated influenza vaccine. The gene calls are TRBV5-1 and TRBJ1-4, with a weak D call TRBD1 (6 bases). Sequences were derived from CD4+ T cells sorted from PBMCs, sampled around 25 months after vaccination. In nucleotides, the CDR3 is TGCGCCAGCAGCCCCCAGGGGAGGGCTAATGAAAAACTGTTTTTT. Encoded protein: CASSPQGRANEKLFF.